A single T cell receptor beta chain is shown here with its context. As yet, its antigen is unknown. Sample time point: newly diagnosed, previously untreated cHL patient sample. Starting with thawed PBMCs, CD4+ T cells were purified by magnetic negative selection. Newly diagnosed, untreated classical Hodgkin lymphoma PBMCs provided comparison. Here immunoSEQ multiplex PCR was the method, and the copy in TCRdb shows in-frame clones only, minus some. Seen here are tens of thousands of clones, roughly 87% observed once, and the top ten hold 0.25% to 0.3%. The data are from a study of PD-1 blockade in classical Hodgkin lymphoma. Germline V CDR1 and CDR2: LGHNA, YSLEER. V was pared by 4 bases and J by 2 bases, with 11 bases between. The length of the CDR3 is 14 residues. Study-level results: Why repertoires differed is undefined; disease activity or prior therapy possibly contributed. Newly diagnosed patients were reported to start with lower TCR diversity than healthy donors.

This TCR was sampled from a human donor with classical Hodgkin lymphoma. The genes are TRBV4-3 and TRBJ1-2; D gene uncertain. The source material was CD4+ T cells from blood. CDR3 region: CASSRLGLNYGYTF. The CDR3 DNA follows: TGCGCCAGCAGCCGCCTCGGGCTCAACTATGGCTACACCTTC.